The text below deals with one T cell receptor beta chain. What it recognizes is unknown. Germline-derived CDR1 and CDR2 are LNHDA and SQIVND (reference sequence). The V end lost 3 bases, the J end lost 6 bases, and 16 bases lay between the germline ends. This CDR3 contains 15 residues. This entry belongs to a study of tissue T cells after allogeneic stem cell transplantation. On the study more broadly: This research-autopsy study prospectively enrolled adult allogeneic hematopoietic cell transplant recipients with steroid-refractory graft-versus-host disease. Five GVHD patients had recipient-origin PBMCs collected before transplant. Study results and limitations: The study did not identify alloreactive or antigen-specific tissue TCRs, and some clones might be persisting host cells.

The method was immunoSEQ multiplex PCR; TCRdb's version includes in-frame clones alone and lacks a portion of them. There are approximately 6,100 clones in the sample; about 79% occur only once, and around 5% lies in the top ten. The receptor was derived from a man between 40 and 70 years old who later had graft-versus-host disease after an allogeneic stem cell transplant. The source was blood, collected before transplantation. V gene TRBV19 combines with J gene TRBJ2-3, with D tentatively TRBD2 (5 bases). Here the CDR3 reads CASSMVIAQTDTQYF. CDR3 coding DNA: TGTGCCAGTAGTATGGTAATAGCGCAAACGGATACGCAGTATTTT.